This T cell receptor (beta chain) was obtained from a study of T cells in localized non-small cell lung cancer. Repertoires were generated with immunoSEQ multiplex PCR, while TCRdb's copy carries only in-frame clones and drops some. The sample has 130,000 or so clones; about 90% are singletons. Study results and caveats: T cell clonality was highest in uninvolved adjacent lung, above tumor. There were a median around 60 of the top 100 tumor clones appearing in adjacent lung.

For this clone: Its antigen is undetermined.

From germline, CDR1 is LGHNT and CDR2 FRNRAP. CDR3 length: 16 residues. V lost 0 bases and J 0 bases, leaving 12 bases between the germline ends. The source is a female donor at least 60 years old with stage I lung adenocarcinoma. The chain carries TRBV12-5 and TRBJ2-7; D is ambiguous. The source was peripheral blood, collected before any cancer treatment. The CDR3 reads CASGLVLPRSSYEQYF. The CDR3 region has the DNA TGTGCTAGTGGTTTGGTACTTCCCAGGAGCTCCTACGAGCAGTACTTC.